A single sample is the source of the 9 T cell receptor beta chains below, sequenced in a study of OX40 agonist ivuxolimab in advanced cancers. The method was immunoSEQ multiplex PCR; TCRdb's version includes in-frame clones alone and lacks a portion of them. The sample lists approximately 70,000 clones, about 86% occurring once. Source: CD4+ or CD8+ T cells sorted from blood, taken in a trial of the OX40 agonist ivuxolimab. The receptors shown here come from an adult with an advanced solid tumor such as melanoma, head and neck, liver or kidney cancer.

The J gene is TRBJ1-5, the V gene TRBV4-3, with a possible D match to TRBD1 (6 bases). V was pared by 4 bases and J by 4 bases, with 20 bases between. CDR3 length equals 17 residues. Germline V gene lookup returns CDR1 LGHNA and CDR2 YSLEER. The CDR3 sequence: CASSPDWAQGLNQPQHF. The CDR3 DNA reads as TGCGCCAGCAGCCCTGATTGGGCACAGGGCCTAAATCAGCCCCAGCATTTT.

The chain combines TRBV25-1 with TRBJ1-6; TRBD1 is a possible D gene (5 bases). This CDR3 comprises 15 residues. Germline V gives CDR1 MGHDK, CDR2 SYGVNS. Trimming shortened V by 1 base and J by 9 bases, and 13 bases separated the two germline ends. The CDR3 nucleotides are TGTGCCAGCAGTGAATCCTCGGGGGTTGGTTCACCCCTCCACTTT. Translated: CASSESSGVGSPLHF. The full variable domain, in which reference TRBV25-1 and TRBJ1-6 provide the parts outside the CDR3, is EADIYQTPRYLVIGTGKKITLECSQTMGHDKMYWYQQDPGMELHLIHYSYGVNSTEKGDLSSESTVSRIRTEHFPLTLESARPSHTSQYLCASSESSGVGSPLHFGNGTRLTVT.

The V gene is TRBV30, the J gene TRBJ1-1, with TRBD1 identical over 8 bases. The CDR3 totals 12 residues. V shed 5 bases and J 5 bases; nucleotides not matched to a gene: 4. Germline V CDR1 and CDR2: GTSNPN, SVGIG (reference sequence). The CDR3 DNA reads TGTGCCTGGTACAGGGGGGGGACTGAAGCTTTCTTT. It yields the protein CAWYRGGTEAFF.

The V and J genes are TRBV4-2 and TRBJ2-3, with 10 positions matching TRBD2. J lost 5 bases, V lost 4 bases, and 9 bases had no gene match. The germline CDR1 and CDR2 sequences are LGHNA and YNFKEQ. There are 16 residues in the CDR3. CDR3 region: CASSPPGSGRKDTQYF. CDR3 DNA: TGTGCCAGCAGCCCCCCAGGTAGCGGGAGGAAAGATACGCAGTATTTT.

A few counts support this clone. The chain combines TRBV9 with TRBJ1-3; the D is unclear. Germline V CDR1 and CDR2: SGDLS, YYNGEE. V was cut by 5 bases and J by 0 bases, with 12 bases left in between. The CDR3 runs 15 residues. The CDR3 region is CASSLGRTSGNTIYF. The CDR3 coding sequence is TGTGCCAGCAGTCTAGGGAGGACCTCTGGAAACACCATATATTTT.

This rearrangement joins TRBV4-3 to TRBJ2-1; maybe TRBD2 (6 bases). The CDR3 contains 15 residues. Germline CDR1 is LGHNA and CDR2 is YSLEER. Between the trimmed V and J ends, which lost 0 bases and 3 bases, there was a span of 9 bases. CDR3 nucleotide sequence: TGCGCCAGCAGCCAAGATTACGGGAGCTACAATGAGCAGTTCTTC. This gives the protein CASSQDYGSYNEQFF.

The chain recombines TRBV6-1 with TRBJ1-1; 8 nucleotides match TRBD1. CDR1 and CDR2 (germline): MNHNS, SASEGT. J was trimmed by 8 bases and V by 6 bases; bases with no gene match: 5. The CDR3 has 12 residues. The DNA of the CDR3 is TGTGCCAGCAGGGGCGGACAGGGCGAAGCTTTCTTT. Its protein product is CASRGGQGEAFF.

The chain has TRBV7-2 and TRBJ1-1, with unresolved D. V was trimmed by 5 bases and J by 3 bases, leaving 13 bases between them. This CDR3 contains 14 residues. Germline lookup yields CDR1 SGHTA and CDR2 FQGNSA. The CDR3 reads CASSLALGYTEAFF. CDR3 sequence (DNA): TGTGCCAGCAGCCTGGCGCTGGGATACACTGAAGCTTTCTTT.

The chain links TRBV28 to TRBJ1-2; 7 nucleotides line up with TRBD1. Germline-derived CDR1 and CDR2 are MDHEN and SYDVKM. Trimming at V came to 6 bases and at J to 4 bases, leaving 14 bases not matched to a gene. The CDR3 consists of 16 residues. The chain's CDR3 is CASRETKTGTLYGYTF. CDR3 DNA: TGTGCCAGCAGAGAGACTAAGACAGGGACCCTCTATGGCTACACCTTC.